What follows are 22 T cell receptor beta chains derived from one specimen sequenced in a study of blood T cell repertoires in COVID-19. This table comes from immunoSEQ multiplex PCR, and its TCRdb copy is limited to in-frame clones, with some not included. The data contain fewer than 200,000 clones, 70% to 85% of them singletons. Sequencing was done on a sample of PBMCs or T cells enriched from blood (not recorded which). These receptors came from a man aged 50 to 60 who had recovered from COVID-19.

The chain has TRBV25-1 and TRBJ1-1, with a weak D call TRBD1 (6 bases). There are 14 residues in the CDR3. CDR1 and CDR2 (germline): MGHDK, SYGVNS. Trimming took off 7 bases at V and 0 bases at J, with 12 bases between the two ends. This CDR3 is CASTRTALNTEAFF. Here the CDR3 DNA reads TGTGCCAGCACGCGGACAGCCTTGAACACTGAAGCTTTCTTT.

The V gene is TRBV5-1, the J gene TRBJ2-1; 9 bases fit TRBD2. Germline CDR1 is SGHRS and CDR2 is YFSETQ. The CDR3 length is 15 residues. With V trimmed by 0 bases and J by 8 bases, 6 bases remained unmatched. The CDR3 sequence: CASSLGTSAWDEQFF. The CDR3, as DNA: TGCGCCAGCAGCTTGGGGACTAGCGCATGGGATGAGCAGTTCTTC. The full variable domain, rest sourced from reference TRBV5-1 and TRBJ2-1, is KAGVTQTPRYLIKTRGQQVTLSCSPISGHRSVSWYQQTPGQGLQFLFEYFSETQRNKGNFPGRFSGRQFSNSRSEMNVSTLELGDSALYLCASSLGTSAWDEQFFGPGTRLTVL.

This chain uses TRBV5-6 with TRBJ1-2; D gene uncertain. This CDR3 is built from 14 residues. The germline CDR1 and CDR2 sequences are SGHDT and YYEEEE. V was pared by 0 bases and J by 3 bases, with 9 bases between. DNA for the CDR3: TGTGCCAGCAGCTTGGTTTTCGGGGACTATGGCTACACCTTC. Amino acids: CASSLVFGDYGYTF.

A remark on this clone: At one end, the junction sequence differs from germline, possibly due to a read error. The chain combines TRBV2 with TRBJ2-1, with D unclear. The length of the CDR3 is 14 residues. Germline CDR1 is SNHLY and CDR2 is FYNNEI. CDR3 in amino acids: CASSEGRVGNEQFF. For the CDR3, the DNA is TGTGCCAGCAGCGAAGGCCGGGTTGGCAATGAGCAGTTCTTC.

This clone appeared once. This sequence joins TRBV19 and TRBJ2-4; weak D call: TRBD1 (6 bases). V lost 7 bases and J lost 3, with 22 bases in between. This CDR3 is 17 amino acids long. CDR1 and CDR2 (germline): LNHDA, SQIVND (reference sequence). The CDR3 region is CASKATWGRGDKNIQYF. The CDR3 nucleotides are TGTGCCAGTAAAGCAACGTGGGGGCGCGGTGACAAAAACATTCAGTACTTC.

The chain has TRBV6-5 and TRBJ2-7; a weak D match, TRBD1 (6 bases). Germline V CDR1 and CDR2: MNHEY, SVGAGI. Between the trimmed V and J ends, which lost 6 bases and 0 bases, there was a span of 15 bases. This CDR3 is 15 amino acids long. CDR3 coding DNA: TGTGCCAGCAGAAAAGGACAGCCCCTCTCCTACGAGCAGTACTTC. Translating gives CASRKGQPLSYEQYF.

The rearrangement uses TRBV28 and TRBJ1-5; maybe TRBD1 (6 bases). V was cut by 6 bases and J by 2 bases, with 14 bases left in between. Germline loops: CDR1 MDHEN, CDR2 SYDVKM. This CDR3 contains 15 residues. The chain's CDR3 is CASSPWTVGNQPQHF. CDR3 nucleotides: TGTGCCAGCAGCCCCTGGACAGTTGGCAATCAGCCCCAGCATTTT. The entire variable domain, with the rest obtained from reference TRBV28 and TRBJ1-5, is as follows: DVKVTQSSRYLVKRTGEKVFLECVQDMDHENMFWYRQDPGLGLRLIYFSYDVKMKEKGDIPEGYSVSREKKERFSLILESASTNQTSMYLCASSPWTVGNQPQHFGDGTRLSIL.

V usage is TRBV7-2 and J usage is TRBJ1-2; no reliable D call. The CDR3 is 15 residues long. Germline V gives CDR1 SGHTA, CDR2 FQGNSA. Deletions cut 1 base from V and 1 base from J, with 10 bases between. CDR3 nucleotide sequence: TGTGCCAGCAGCTTAGGCAGGAATGTTAACTATGGCTACACCTTC. This codes for CASSLGRNVNYGYTF.

This chain connects TRBV5-1 to TRBJ2-3, with D maybe TRBD2 (5 bases). Germline loops: CDR1 SGHRS, CDR2 YFSETQ. Trimming removed 3 bases from V and 4 bases from J, with 18 bases in between. This CDR3 spans 16 amino acids. CDR3 in DNA: TGCGCCAGCAGCTCTGGCCTAGCTTTTGTATCAGATACGCAGTATTTT. Protein: CASSSGLAFVSDTQYF. Complete variable domain (other parts from reference TRBV5-1 and TRBJ2-3): KAGVTQTPRYLIKTRGQQVTLSCSPISGHRSVSWYQQTPGQGLQFLFEYFSETQRNKGNFPGRFSGRQFSNSRSEMNVSTLELGDSALYLCASSSGLAFVSDTQYFGPGTRLTVL.

The chain uses TRBV4-1 and TRBJ2-3; 12 nucleotides match TRBD2. Germline-derived CDR1 and CDR2 are MGHRA and YSYEKL. CDR3 length: 18 amino acids. Unmatched junction bases numbered 6, after V lost 2 bases and J lost 0 bases. The CDR3 nucleotides are TGCGCCAGCAGCCAACGGACTAGCGGGGTTACTAGCACAGATACGCAGTATTTT. Translating gives CASSQRTSGVTSTDTQYF.

This chain uses TRBV5-5 with TRBJ1-6; TRBD1 agrees at 7 bases. This CDR3 is 14 amino acids long. The V segment lost 4 bases and the J segment 6 bases; nucleotides outside the gene matches: 4. In germline, CDR1 is SGHKS, CDR2 YYEKEE (reference sequence). The CDR3 DNA sequence: TGTGCCAGCAGCGGGGGACAGACTAATTCACCCCTCCACTTT. Its protein is CASSGGQTNSPLHF.

The V call is TRBV19, the J call TRBJ1-5; 8 nucleotides match TRBD1. The germline gives CDR1 LNHDA, CDR2 SQIVND (reference sequence). There are 15 residues in the CDR3. With V trimmed by 3 bases and J by 0 bases, 1 base remained unmatched. CDR3 DNA sequence: TGTGCCAGTAGTATGGGGACAGGTAGCAATCAGCCCCAGCATTTT. This translates into CASSMGTGSNQPQHF.

The V and J genes are TRBV4-1 and TRBJ2-1; 8 nucleotides agree with TRBD2. From germline, CDR1 is MGHRA and CDR2 YSYEKL. V dropped 6 bases and J dropped 4; count of bases not matched to a gene: 8. The CDR3 spans 15 residues. The CDR3 coding sequence is TGCGCCAGCAGGAGCCGCCCGGGGGGGTACAATGAGCAGTTCTTC. The encoded protein is CASRSRPGGYNEQFF.

The chain uses TRBV5-1 and TRBJ2-3, with 8 positions matching TRBD1. This CDR3 contains 13 residues. After removal of 0 bases from V and 6 bases from J, the junction contained 0 bases not matched to a gene. CDR1 and CDR2 from the germline V gene are SGHRS and YFSETQ. CDR3 loop: CASSLDRGDTQYF. Written as DNA, the CDR3 is TGCGCCAGCAGCTTGGACAGGGGGGATACGCAGTATTTT.

The V call is TRBV11-1, the J call TRBJ2-5, with 9 positions matching TRBD1. Germline CDR1 SGHAT, CDR2 FQDESV (reference sequence). V lost 0 bases to trimming and J lost 2 bases; unmatched junction nucleotides: 13. The CDR3 totals 19 residues. The CDR3 sequence is CASSLALPGTGTRQETQYF. The DNA of the CDR3 is TGTGCCAGCAGCTTAGCTTTACCCGGGACAGGGACGCGGCAAGAGACCCAGTACTTC.

This clone was seen once. The chain is built from TRBV12-2 and TRBJ1-2; the DNA was not compared with TRBD1, the D call given in the table. TRBV12-2 is annotated as a pseudogene. CDR3 length: 16 amino acids. Here the CDR3 reads CASRLLGAGGLYGYTF. For the CDR3, the DNA is TGTGCAAGTCGCCTACTAGGGGCAGGGGGCCTCTATGGCTACACCTTC.

The rearrangement joins TRBV7-9 to TRBJ2-2; 8 bases line up with TRBD2. There are 14 residues in the CDR3. CDR1 and CDR2 from the germline V gene are SEHNR and FQNEAQ (reference sequence). J was trimmed by 5 bases and V by 3 bases; bases with no gene match: 2. CDR3 coding DNA: TGTGCCAGCAGCTTTGGACTAGCTACCGGGGAGCTGTTTTTT. It encodes CASSFGLATGELFF.

This clone showed up just once. The gene calls are TRBV4-1 and TRBJ1-1; D perhaps matches TRBD1 (5 bases). The germline V and J ends were trimmed by 0 bases and 7 bases, with 15 bases remaining between them. CDR3 length equals 15 residues. Germline CDR1 is MGHRA and CDR2 is YSYEKL. The DNA for the CDR3 is TGCGCCAGCAGCCAAGAGGCAGGCGGCCAGGGTGAAGCTTTCTTT. Protein sequence: CASSQEAGGQGEAFF.

As DNA, the CDR3 is TGTGCCAGCAGCTCAGACTCTGGAGGTCGAAAACTGTTTTTT. This sequence encodes CASSSDSGGRKLFF. J is TRBJ1-4 and V is TRBV7-9; D ambiguous. Per germline, CDR1 SEHNR and CDR2 FQNEAQ (reference sequence). The CDR3 consists of 14 residues. Trimming shortened V by 4 bases and J by 10 bases, and 16 bases separated the two germline ends.

The CDR3 DNA reads as TGTGCCAGCAGCACTTACAGGGGAGCGCAGTATTTT. Its translation is CASSTYRGAQYF. The rearrangement joins TRBV7-3 to TRBJ2-3; 7 nucleotides agree with TRBD1. CDR1 is SGHTA and CDR2 is FQGTGA in the germline V gene. CDR3 size: 12 residues. V gave up 5 bases and J gave up 10 bases; unmatched junction bases: 6. Variable domain in full (rest from reference TRBV7-3 and TRBJ2-3): GAGVSQTPSNKVTEKGKYVELRCDPISGHTALYWYRQSLGQGPEFLIYFQGTGAADDSGLPNDRFFAVRPEGSVSTLKIQRTERGDSAVYLCASSTYRGAQYFGPGTRLTVL.

This clone was detected only a few times. The chain combines TRBV11-1 with TRBJ2-3; TRBD2 aligns across 8 bases. The CDR3 has 14 residues. Trimming at V came to 7 bases and at J to 4 bases, leaving 7 bases not matched to a gene. Per the germline V gene, CDR1 is SGHAT and CDR2 is FQDESV (reference sequence). CDR3 sequence: CASTPGGRPDTQYF. In DNA, the CDR3 is TGTGCCAGCACTCCGGGAGGGAGGCCAGATACGCAGTATTTT.

This clone was picked up one time. The rearrangement links TRBV5-1 to TRBJ1-1, with TRBD1 as a possible D gene (5 bases). V lost 4 bases and J 4 bases, leaving 11 bases between the germline ends. The CDR3 spans 13 residues. Germline V CDR1 and CDR2: SGHRS, YFSETQ. The CDR3 bases are TGCGCCAGCAGCGACCAGGGTGGCACTGAAGCTTTCTTT. It specifies CASSDQGGTEAFF.